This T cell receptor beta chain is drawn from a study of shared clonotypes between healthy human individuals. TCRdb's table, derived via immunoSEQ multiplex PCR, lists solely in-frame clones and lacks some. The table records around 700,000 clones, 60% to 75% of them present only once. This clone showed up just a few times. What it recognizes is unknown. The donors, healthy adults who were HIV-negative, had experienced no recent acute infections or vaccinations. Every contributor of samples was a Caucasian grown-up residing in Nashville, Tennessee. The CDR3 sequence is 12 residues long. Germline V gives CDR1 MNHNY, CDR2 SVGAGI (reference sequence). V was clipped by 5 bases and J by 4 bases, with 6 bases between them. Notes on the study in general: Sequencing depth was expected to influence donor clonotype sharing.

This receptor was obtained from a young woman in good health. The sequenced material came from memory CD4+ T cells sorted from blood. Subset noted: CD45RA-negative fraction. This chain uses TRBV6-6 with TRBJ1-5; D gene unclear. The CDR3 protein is CASSAQNQPQHF. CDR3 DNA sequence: TGTGCCAGCAGTGCGCAGAATCAGCCCCAGCATTTT.